Detailed here is one T cell receptor (beta chain). Antigen unknown. This entry comes from a study of Ad26.COV2.S vaccination and SARS-CoV-2 variants. Overall study results and limits: Post-vaccination spike-specific CD8+ and CD4+ T cell responses reportedly had substantial breadth.

Libraries were prepared by immunoSEQ multiplex PCR; TCRdb keeps only in-frame clonotypes and omits some of them. The table shows roughly 680,000 clones, with roughly 90% occurring only once. Treatment given: roughly 18 received Ad26.COV2.S at low or high dose, single or two shots; about 5 received placebo; per-sample allocation not given. Specimen acquisition occurred on day 63 following the initial vaccine or placebo injection. V lost 5 bases and J 8 bases, leaving 15 bases between the germline ends. The CDR3 totals 13 residues. Per germline, CDR1 LGHDT and CDR2 YNNKEL (reference sequence). Sequences were derived from peripheral blood, sampled in a trial of Ad26.COV2.S vaccine versus placebo. The chain employs TRBV3-1 (or the pseudogene TRBV3-2) and TRBJ1-1; D is unclear. The TCR sequence derives from a person aged 18-65 years who received the Ad26.COV2.S COVID-19 vaccine or a placebo. The CDR3 reads CASSVKGLREAFF. In DNA form, the CDR3 reads TGTGCCAGCAGCGTCAAGGGTTTGAGGGAAGCTTTCTTT.